This T cell receptor beta chain is drawn from a study of beta chain features in type 1 diabetes. Findings and caveats of the study: All four CD4+ subsets of Type 1 diabetes patients contained TCRB CDR3s that were moderately but significantly shorter. Shorter templates might be favored by PCR, and equally so in patients and in controls.

V was clipped by 0 bases and J by 2 bases, with 8 bases between them. Germline V gene lookup returns CDR1 GTSNPN and CDR2 SVGIG (reference sequence). This CDR3 has 14 residues. The sequenced template was cDNA made from the entire isolated RNA. Sequencing used immunoSEQ multiplex PCR; TCRdb keeps in-frame clones, though not all of them. This table holds 100,000 to 150,000 clones, 16% found once. This clone has just a few counts. Its antigen is currently unknown. This rearrangement joins TRBV30 to TRBJ2-4, with D uncertain. The sequencing sample was made of central memory CD4+ T cells from blood. The receptor was derived from a man younger than 45 with type 1 diabetes. CDR3 residues: CAWSVEISKNIQYF. The CDR3 nucleotides are TGTGCCTGGAGTGTAGAAATTTCCAAAAACATTCAGTACTTC.